The rows below give T cell receptor beta chains drawn from one sample of a study of blood T cell repertoires in COVID-19. Data came from immunoSEQ multiplex PCR; TCRdb stores just in-frame clones and leaves some out. The sample includes a few hundred thousand clones, roughly four fifths of them seen just once. Sequenced material: PBMCs or T cells enriched from blood (not recorded which). The receptors shown here come from a man aged 50-59 years who had recovered from COVID-19. Each CDR3 is given with its conserved first and last residue. The D gene is left open where the match is weak. Some rows have no size entry. The others give once, few or many, or a class for an expanded clone.

d_call j_call clone_size v_call cdr3_aa cdr3_nt
. TRBJ2-7 . TRBV18 CASSPEQGGYEQYF TGTGCCAGCTCACCCGAGCAGGGGGGATACGAGCAGTACTTC
TRBD1 TRBJ2-7 . TRBV6-5 CASRWTGYNEQYF TGTGCCAGCAGATGGACAGGGTACAACGAGCAGTACTTC
TRBD2 TRBJ2-2 . TRBV29-1 CSVEGSLAGSTGELFF TGCAGCGTTGAGGGGAGTCTAGCGGGAAGCACCGGGGAGCTGTTTTTT
TRBD2 TRBJ2-2 . TRBV19 CASSTSGRAGTGELFF TGTGCCAGTAGTACTAGCGGGAGGGCCGGGACCGGGGAGCTGTTTTTT
. TRBJ2-7 . TRBV3-1/TRBV3-2 CASSQDSEDEQYF TGTGCCAGCAGCCAAGATTCCGAGGACGAGCAGTACTTC
TRBD2 TRBJ2-1 . TRBV6-5 CASSVGREGFF TGTGCCAGCAGCGTGGGGAGGGAAGGGTTCTTC
. TRBJ1-1 few TRBV7-9 CASSLIGLGGNTEAFF TGTGCCAGCAGCTTAATCGGACTGGGGGGAAACACTGAAGCTTTCTTT
. TRBJ2-2 many TRBV5-4 CASSLASGNTGELFF TGTGCCAGCAGCTTGGCATCAGGGAACACCGGGGAGCTGTTTTTT
. TRBJ2-7 . TRBV11-3 CASSLSPALSSYEQYF TGTGCCAGCAGCTTATCCCCAGCGCTAAGCTCCTACGAGCAGTACTTC
TRBD2 TRBJ2-6 . TRBV6-5 CASRLAGFGANVLTF TGTGCCAGCAGGCTAGCGGGGTTTGGGGCCAACGTCCTGACTTTC
. TRBJ1-2 . TRBV19 CASSPAGALSYGYTF TGTGCCAGTAGTCCGGCAGGGGCTCTAAGCTATGGCTACACCTTC
. TRBJ1-1 . TRBV6-5 CASSSGGSLMRAFF TGTGCCAGCAGTTCCGGGGGGAGCCTAATGAGAGCTTTCTTT
TRBD2 TRBJ2-3 once TRBV5-1 CVSSPSGRDTQYF TGCGTCAGCAGCCCTAGCGGGAGGGATACGCAGTATTTT
TRBD1 TRBJ2-1 once TRBV27 CASSRTGPYNEQFF TGTGCCAGCAGCCGGACAGGACCCTACAATGAGCAGTTCTTC
TRBD1 TRBJ1-2 few TRBV19 CASYRDRANGYTF TGTGCCAGTTACCGGGACAGGGCGAATGGCTACACCTTC
TRBD2 TRBJ2-3 . TRBV18 CASSSLAGGTDTQYF TGTGCCAGCTCATCACTAGCGGGGGGGACAGATACGCAGTATTTT
TRBD2 TRBJ2-7 . TRBV10-3 CAISEMLGTSGLYEQYF TGTGCCATCAGTGAGATGTTAGGGACTAGCGGTCTCTACGAGCAGTACTTC
. TRBJ2-7 . TRBV27 CASSTGLTYEQYF TGTGCCAGCAGTACCGGACTTACCTACGAGCAGTACTTC
. TRBJ1-2 few TRBV4-1 CASSPKHEVNYGYTF TGCGCCAGCAGCCCTAAACACGAGGTTAACTATGGCTACACCTTC
. TRBJ2-2 . TRBV6-2/TRBV6-3 CASSLWRENTGELFF TGTGCCAGCAGTTTGTGGCGGGAGAACACCGGGGAGCTGTTTTTT
TRBD1 TRBJ1-1 once TRBV13 CASSLLQTGGAFF TGTGCCAGCAGCTTACTCCAAACAGGGGGGGCTTTCTTT
. TRBJ1-6 . TRBV18 CASSPGLSGGSPLHF TGTGCCAGCTCACCGGGACTCTCAGGCGGTTCACCCCTCCACTTT
. TRBJ1-6 . TRBV5-4 CASSFVDRDNSPLHF TGTGCCAGCAGCTTTGTGGACAGAGATAATTCACCCCTCCACTTT
. TRBJ2-2 . TRBV5-1 CASSFRVSGNTGELFF TGCGCCAGCAGCTTCAGGGTTAGTGGTAACACCGGGGAGCTGTTTTTT
. TRBJ2-3 . TRBV9 CASSVVATDTQYF TGTGCCAGCAGCGTAGTAGCCACAGATACGCAGTATTTT
. TRBJ2-2 . TRBV5-6 CASSLGEAGELFF TGTGCCAGCAGCTTGGGGGAGGCCGGGGAGCTGTTTTTT
TRBD2 TRBJ2-5 . TRBV4-1 CASSQGLAGGETQYF TGCGCCAGCAGCCAAGGACTAGCGGGGGGTGAGACCCAGTACTTC
TRBD2 TRBJ2-7 . TRBV5-3 CARRTCLAGGPNEQYF TGTGCCAGAAGAACCTGCCTAGCGGGAGGGCCAAACGAGCAGTACTTC
TRBD2 TRBJ2-1 . TRBV12-3/TRBV12-4 CASSIRLAGQQFF TGTGCCAGCAGTATAAGGCTAGCGGGCCAGCAGTTCTTC
. TRBJ2-3 . TRBV10-1 CASSDGPGTDTQYF TGCGCCAGCAGTGATGGCCCGGGGACAGATACGCAGTATTTT
TRBD2 TRBJ2-1 . TRBV11-3 CASSFLGPAGNEQFF TGTGCCAGCAGTTTCCTCGGTCCAGCGGGAAATGAGCAGTTCTTC
. TRBJ1-1 . TRBV11-2 CASSLVGRVSEAFF TGTGCCAGCAGCTTAGTAGGCCGGGTATCTGAAGCTTTCTTT
. TRBJ2-7 . TRBV5-1 CASSLVGGTEQYF TGCGCCAGCAGCTTGGTGGGCGGGACCGAGCAGTACTTC
TRBD2 TRBJ2-1 . TRBV29-1 CSVEGARGGALNEQFF TGCAGCGTTGAAGGGGCCCGCGGGGGGGCATTGAATGAGCAGTTCTTC
TRBD1 TRBJ2-5 . TRBV7-3 CASSHHGTGGGETQYF TGTGCCAGCAGCCATCATGGGACAGGGGGCGGCGAGACCCAGTACTTC
. TRBJ2-7 . TRBV28 CASRPPGVLGEQYF TGTGCCAGCAGGCCTCCGGGAGTCCTAGGCGAGCAGTACTTC
. TRBJ2-7 . TRBV6-1 CASSEVGQGEQYF TGTGCCAGCAGTGAAGTAGGCCAGGGCGAGCAGTACTTC
. TRBJ2-2 once TRBV19 CASSIAGGSSGELFF TGTGCCAGTAGTATAGCGGGCGGGTCCTCCGGGGAGCTGTTTTTT
. TRBJ2-2 . TRBV2 CASSGNRNPGELFF TGTGCCAGCAGTGGTAACAGGAACCCCGGGGAGCTGTTTTTT
. TRBJ1-4 . TRBV12-3/TRBV12-4 CASSLGSGEKLFF TGTGCCAGCAGTTTAGGTTCGGGTGAAAAACTGTTTTTT
TRBD1 TRBJ2-1 . TRBV6-5 CASREDRTHNEQFF TGTGCCAGCAGGGAGGACAGGACACACAATGAGCAGTTCTTC
TRBD1 TRBJ2-3 . TRBV5-6 CASSSRGDRSGTDTQYF TGTGCCAGCAGCTCCCGAGGGGACAGGTCCGGGACAGATACGCAGTATTTT
. TRBJ1-1 . TRBV6-2/TRBV6-3 CASSSPEGRNTEAFF TGTGCCAGCAGTAGTCCGGAGGGGAGAAACACTGAAGCTTTCTTT
. TRBJ2-3 . TRBV12-5 CASGLPRGGQGTDTQYF TGTGCTAGTGGTTTGCCCCGGGGAGGACAAGGCACAGATACGCAGTATTTT
. TRBJ1-2 once TRBV9 CASSVATVNYGYTF TGTGCCAGCAGCGTAGCGACAGTAAACTATGGCTACACCTTC
TRBD1 TRBJ2-1 . TRBV9 CASSVGTGVNEQFF TGTGCCAGCAGCGTAGGAACAGGGGTCAATGAGCAGTTCTTC
TRBD1 TRBJ1-6 few TRBV25-1 CASTGQGGSYNSPLHF TGTGCCAGCACCGGACAGGGGGGGTCCTATAATTCACCCCTCCACTTT
. TRBJ2-7 once TRBV29-1 CSVGGSANSYEQYF TGCAGCGTTGGGGGTAGCGCCAACTCCTACGAGCAGTACTTC
. TRBJ2-1 . TRBV5-1 CASSFAGGEPNEQFF TGCGCCAGCAGCTTCGCAGGAGGGGAACCTAATGAGCAGTTCTTC
. TRBJ1-2 . TRBV6-4 CASRQDTSYGYTF TGTGCCAGCAGACAGGACACCAGCTATGGCTACACCTTC
TRBD1 TRBJ1-1 once TRBV29-1 CSVRTDRAPTEAFF TGCAGCGTTAGGACGGACAGGGCCCCCACTGAAGCTTTCTTT
. TRBJ2-7 . TRBV13 CASSNRVLGQYF TGTGCCAGCAGCAACAGGGTCCTGGGGCAGTACTTC